The clone carrying this TCR beta chain turned up a few times. Its antigen is as yet unknown. This specimen belongs to a study of T-cell memory formation after mild COVID-19. Study outcomes and limitations: For contracting clones, CD4+ ones sat mainly in CM and EM, CD8+ in EMRA.

TCRdb redid the calling of the 5' RACE reads with MiXCR, one entry per CDR3 protein. Among 350,000 to 500,000 distinct CDR3 sequences listed, about 22% were seen once. Sequenced: PBMCs or a T cell subset sorted from them (not recorded which). This sequence originates from an adult woman who had mild COVID-19 (a few samples of this study predate the infection). Cell type and time point are not known.

Here the CDR3 reads CASSLDPGAYGYTF. The CDR3 nucleotides are TGTGCCAGCAGCTTAGATCCAGGCGCCTATGGCTACACCTTC. This chain joins TRBV7-2 and TRBJ1-2; unclear D gene. The CDR3 is 14 residues long. V lost 1 base to trimming and J lost 4 bases, with 10 bases between them. Germline lookup yields CDR1 SGHTA and CDR2 FQGNSA. The whole variable domain, filled in from reference TRBV7-2 and TRBJ1-2, reads GAGVSQSPSNKVTEKGKDVELRCDPISGHTALYWYRQSLGQGLEFLIYFQGNSAPDKSGLPSDRFSAERTGGSVSTLTIQRTQQEDSAVYLCASSLDPGAYGYTFGSGTRLTVV.